The rows below give T cell receptor beta chains drawn from one sample of a study of T cells in Graves' hyperthyroidism and ophthalmopathy. MiXCR, run by TCRdb on the multiplex PCR reads, gives a single entry per CDR3 protein. The data contain approximately 300,000 distinct CDR3 sequences, 15% to 20% of them singletons. Source material: blood. All receptors come from a woman aged 55 to 70 with Graves' ophthalmopathy. The CDR3 runs from the conserved cysteine through the conserved F or W. D genes are given only for firm matches. Size tells how often a clone was seen (once, few, many) or the class of an expanded clone, and some rows leave it out.

size | J | V | D | CDR3 | DNA
many | TRBJ2-1 | TRBV28 | - | CASSSLGSSRYNEQFF | TGTGCCAGCAGTTCGTTGGGGTCAAGCAGATACAATGAGCAGTTCTTC
- | TRBJ2-7 | TRBV6-1 | TRBD1 | CASSYPGQGVDEQYF | TGTGCCAGCAGTTATCCGGGACAGGGGGTGGACGAGCAGTACTTC
- | TRBJ1-1 | TRBV7-9 | - | CASSLVYQAFF | TGTGCCAGCAGCTTAGTGTATCAAGCTTTCTTT
many | TRBJ2-7 | TRBV2 | TRBD1 | CASNPDRITYEQYF | TGTGCCAGCAACCCGGACAGGATCACCTACGAGCAGTACTTC
many | TRBJ2-2 | TRBV6-2/TRBV6-3 | TRBD1 | CASSSTGVAGELFF | TGTGCCAGCAGTTCAACAGGGGTAGCCGGGGAGCTGTTTTTT
many | TRBJ2-5 | TRBV6-2/TRBV6-3 | TRBD2 | CASTDRHSGGPQETQYF | TGTGCCAGCACCGACCGACATAGCGGGGGCCCACAAGAGACCCAGTACTTC
- | TRBJ1-5 | TRBV20-1 | TRBD1 | CSARVGTGAYSNQPQHF | TGCAGTGCTAGGGTCGGGACAGGGGCATATAGCAATCAGCCCCAGCATTTT
many | TRBJ2-1 | TRBV28 | - | CASSSSPDGYNEQFF | TGTGCCAGCAGTTCATCCCCCGACGGCTACAATGAGCAGTTCTTC
many | TRBJ1-5 | TRBV6-2/TRBV6-3 | - | CASTPPNSNQPQHF | TGTGCCAGCACCCCTCCAAATAGCAATCAGCCCCAGCATTTT
many | TRBJ2-1 | TRBV24-1 | - | CATSDYSGTEQFF | TGTGCCACCAGTGATTATTCTGGGACGGAGCAGTTCTTC
few | TRBJ2-7 | TRBV4-2 | TRBD2 | CASSQGAFFGTTTYEQYF | TGTGCCAGCAGCCAAGGGGCCTTCTTCGGGACTACTACCTACGAGCAGTACTTC
many | TRBJ2-7 | TRBV19 | - | CASSTTGAYSYEQYF | TGTGCCAGTAGTACTACAGGTGCCTACTCCTACGAGCAGTACTTC
few | TRBJ2-1 | TRBV18 | TRBD2 | CASSSLPGLASLSYNEQFF | TGTGCCAGCTCCTCTCTTCCGGGACTAGCGTCACTCAGCTACAATGAGCAGTTCTTC
few | TRBJ1-6 | TRBV27 | TRBD1 | CASSSRTGGWSPLHF | TGTGCCAGCAGTTCCCGGACAGGGGGCTGGTCACCCCTCCACTTT
many | TRBJ2-3 | TRBV6-1 | TRBD1 | CASRARDRGTDTQYF | TGTGCCAGCAGGGCCCGGGACAGGGGAACAGATACGCAGTATTTT
few | TRBJ2-7 | TRBV9 | - | CASSVAGTDSYEQYF | TGTGCCAGCAGCGTAGCCGGGACTGACTCCTACGAGCAGTACTTC
many | TRBJ1-1 | TRBV15 | TRBD1 | CATSRDRTGGVGTEAFF | TGTGCCACCAGCAGAGATCGGACAGGGGGGGTGGGCACTGAAGCTTTCTTT
few | TRBJ1-5 | TRBV27 | - | CASRGNGNQPQHF | TGTGCCAGCAGGGGGAACGGCAATCAGCCCCAGCATTTT
- | TRBJ2-3 | TRBV4-3 | TRBD2 | CASSLGLAGGQDTQYF | TGCGCCAGCAGCCTTGGACTAGCGGGGGGGCAGGATACGCAGTATTTT
many | TRBJ1-5 | TRBV5-1 | - | CASSFGGSDFQPQHF | TGCGCCAGCAGCTTTGGGGGAAGTGATTTTCAGCCCCAGCATTTT
many | TRBJ2-3 | TRBV11-2 | - | CASSLDRPTYTDTQYF | TGTGCCAGCAGCTTAGACAGGCCGACCTACACAGATACGCAGTATTTT
- | TRBJ2-1 | TRBV19 | - | CASSIDPQGEQFF | TGTGCCAGTAGTATAGATCCCCAGGGTGAGCAGTTCTTC
many | TRBJ2-7 | TRBV20-1 | - | CSAVRSSYEQYF | TGCAGTGCGGTCAGGAGTTCCTACGAGCAGTACTTC
few | TRBJ2-2 | TRBV9 | - | CASSVAGAGTGELFF | TGTGCCAGCAGCGTGGCAGGGGCTGGGACCGGGGAGCTGTTTTTT
many | TRBJ2-7 | TRBV7-2 | TRBD1 | CASSLGQTSYEQYF | TGTGCCAGCAGCTTGGGACAGACCTCCTACGAGCAGTACTTC
few | TRBJ2-5 | TRBV7-2 | TRBD2 | CASSLGGLAGLQETQYF | TGTGCCAGCAGCTTAGGGGGACTAGCGGGTCTACAAGAGACCCAGTACTTC